This TCR beta chain was recovered during a study of blood T cell repertoires in COVID-19. Background on the study: Samples taken during acute and convalescent COVID-19 were collected in the United States, Italy and Spain. Nucleic acid was either cDNA or gDNA, and it came from T cells, B-cell-depleted T cells, or PBMCs.

This CDR3 has 16 residues. Germline V gene sequence: CDR1 MGHRA, CDR2 YSYEKL. V was trimmed by 0 bases and J by 10 bases, leaving 20 bases between them. Produced via immunoSEQ multiplex PCR; TCRdb's table is partial and in-frame only. The sample holds roughly 230,000 clones, 85% to 90% seen once. In Seattle, patients joined the study during active infection and were tracked longitudinally. The J gene is TRBJ2-3, the V gene TRBV4-1; possible D gene TRBD2, 6 bases. Sequenced input: peripheral blood. The source is a woman aged 55 to 70 with COVID-19, enrolled during active disease. CDR3 loop: CASSQDRARPGLAQYF. In DNA form, the CDR3 reads TGCGCCAGCAGCCAAGACCGGGCGAGACCGGGACTCGCGCAGTATTTT.